Each of the 6 T cell receptor beta chains below was sequenced from the same sample in a study of cytomegalovirus exposure and HLA in healthy donors. Primers for the PCR totalled 60 Vbeta and 13 Jbeta. Clones were read by immunoSEQ multiplex PCR, and TCRdb kept only the in-frame ones, dropping some. Found here are some 150,000 clones, over 75% of them singletons; the top ten hold about 5.6%. Input material: PBMCs. These receptor sequences come from a man aged 25-40 years in good health and CMV-seropositive.

CDR3 sequence (DNA): TGTGCCAGCAGACCAGACAGGGGCACTGAAGCTTTCTTT. Amino acid sequence: CASRPDRGTEAFF. The chain uses TRBV6-4 and TRBJ1-1; 8 bases agree with TRBD1. Trimming removed 6 bases from V and 4 bases from J; junction bases left unmatched: 4. The CDR3 length is 13 residues. Germline assignment: CDR1 MRHNA and CDR2 SNTAGT.

CDR3 DNA sequence: TGCGCCAGCAGCCAAGATATTTTCAGCGGGGTTGATGAGCAGTTCTTC. This codes for CASSQDIFSGVDEQFF. The chain combines TRBV4-3 with TRBJ2-1; TRBD2 matches at 7 bases. The V segment lost 0 bases and the J segment 8 bases; nucleotides outside the gene matches: 10. The CDR3 is 16 amino acids. Germline values: CDR1 LGHNA, CDR2 YSLEER.

The V call is TRBV28, the J call TRBJ1-4; 9 bases line up with TRBD1. This CDR3 is 14 amino acids long. Looked up from germline, CDR1 is MDHEN and CDR2 is SYDVKM. J gave up 7 bases and V 4 bases, and 4 bases lay outside the gene matches. CDR3 loop: CASSSGTGTEKLFF. As DNA, the CDR3 is TGTGCCAGCAGTTCAGGGACAGGGACTGAAAAACTGTTTTTT.

The gene calls are TRBV6-4 and TRBJ2-3; TRBD2 matches at 10 bases. V was clipped by 8 bases and J by 4 bases; unmatched bases: 9. This CDR3 is built from 15 residues. Per germline, CDR1 MRHNA and CDR2 SNTAGT. The CDR3 reads CASSMSGGAADTQYF. Here the CDR3 DNA reads TGTGCCAGCTCCATGAGCGGGGGGGCTGCAGATACGCAGTATTTT.

This clone has just a few counts. The rearrangement links TRBV7-9 to TRBJ1-5, with D possibly being TRBD1 (6 bases). Trimming took off 5 bases at V and 4 bases at J, with 18 bases between the two ends. This CDR3 has 16 residues. The germline V gene encodes CDR1 SEHNR and CDR2 FQNEAQ (reference sequence). The CDR3, as DNA: TGTGCCAGCAGCGCCTCCAGGGGTATGGGGAATCAGCCCCAGCATTTT. It specifies CASSASRGMGNQPQHF.

In its sample, this clone was seen once. The gene calls are TRBV27 and TRBJ1-4; D not certain. Trimming pared 2 bases from V and 5 bases from J, leaving 9 bases between. From germline, CDR1 is MNHEY and CDR2 SMNVEV (reference sequence). The CDR3 is 14 amino acids. Here the CDR3 reads CASSLRAVNEKLFF. In nucleotides, the CDR3 is TGTGCCAGCAGTTTAAGAGCGGTGAATGAAAAACTGTTTTTT. The full variable domain, rest sourced from reference TRBV27 and TRBJ1-4, is EAQVTQNPRYLITVTGKKLTVTCSQNMNHEYMSWYRQDPGLGLRQIYYSMNVEVTDKGDVPEGYKVSRKEKRNFPLILESPSPNQTSLYFCASSLRAVNEKLFFGSGTQLSVL.